This TCR beta chain derives from a study of cytomegalovirus exposure and HLA in healthy donors. Both 60 Vbeta primers and 13 Jbeta primers went into the PCR. Original methodology: The count from a later analysis was 60 million to 85 million unique TCR beta chains, some 11 million of them shared. Clones were sequenced by immunoSEQ multiplex PCR, and TCRdb holds only the in-frame ones, with some missing. V and J calls and clone size are given by that table; D and trimming were obtained from the DNA. The sample lists about 150,000 clones; roughly 10% were seen once. The V end was cut by 6 bases, the J end by 4 bases, with 12 bases between. Germline V gene data show CDR1 as LNHDA and CDR2 as SQIVND (reference sequence). This CDR3 comprises 13 residues. Study-wide findings and caveats: According to a later analysis, most TCR beta chains associated with CMV appeared HLA-restricted. Roughly even sequencing depth across donors was the assumption behind the presence/absence analyses.

A remark on this clone: Its specificity is not known.

The source material was PBMCs. The chain combines TRBV19 with TRBJ1-2; maybe TRBD1 (5 bases). The receptor was isolated from a male donor in good health and CMV-seronegative. DNA for the CDR3: TGTGCCAGTAGCCCCGGACAAGTCTATGGCTACACCTTC. Its translation: CASSPGQVYGYTF.